The 29 T cell receptor beta chains reported below all come from one sample, sequenced in a study of cytomegalovirus exposure and HLA in healthy donors. The PCR contained 60 Vbeta and 13 Jbeta primers. The repertoire was sequenced with immunoSEQ multiplex PCR; TCRdb's copy has only in-frame clones and lacks some. The table lists about 120,000 clones, under 90% of them singletons, with 8.5% to 10% in the top ten. The source material was PBMCs. These receptors came from a female donor in good health and CMV-seropositive.

V gene TRBV29-1 combines with J gene TRBJ2-2; 9 nucleotides agree with TRBD1. Germline CDR1 reads SQVTM; CDR2 reads ANQGSEA. This CDR3 spans 14 amino acids. V trimming: 7 bases; J trimming: 2 bases; junction bases outside the gene matches: 5. The CDR3 region has the DNA TGCAGCGCACAGGGGGCGCAAAACACCGGGGAGCTGTTTTTT. It encodes CSAQGAQNTGELFF.

This clone was seen once. The genes are TRBV4-1 and TRBJ2-5; 9 bases align to TRBD2. This CDR3 is built from 14 residues. The ends lost 3 bases at V and 2 bases at J; junction bases unmatched: 1. The V gene's germline CDR1 is MGHRA and CDR2 YSYEKL. In DNA form, the CDR3 reads TGCGCCAGCAGCCACCTAGCGGGGCAAGAGACCCAGTACTTC. Encoded protein: CASSHLAGQETQYF.

The V and J genes are TRBV18 and TRBJ2-1, with 14 nucleotides matching TRBD2. This CDR3 is built from 14 residues. The trim removed 4 bases at V and 7 bases at J, leaving 0 bases unmatched. The germline gives CDR1 KGHSH, CDR2 LQKENI. The CDR3 loop reads CASSRTSGGNEQFF. The CDR3 nucleotides are TGTGCCAGCTCACGGACTAGCGGGGGGAATGAGCAGTTCTTC.

V usage is TRBV28 and J usage is TRBJ1-1, with 8 bases fitting TRBD1. CDR1 and CDR2 from the germline V gene are MDHEN and SYDVKM. This CDR3 comprises 15 residues. The junction had 12 bases not matched to a gene; V was cut back by 5 bases and J by 7 bases. The CDR3 loop reads CASSPPGQVPNEAFF. CDR3 DNA: TGTGCCAGCAGTCCGCCGGGACAGGTCCCTAATGAAGCTTTCTTT.

The chain carries TRBV12-5 and TRBJ2-5; TRBD2 matches 10 bases. CDR1 and CDR2 from the germline V gene are LGHNT and FRNRAP. This CDR3 region has 14 residues. Trimming took 8 bases from V and 2 from J; bases not matched to a gene: 5. The CDR3 nucleotides read TGTGCTAGTTCTAGCGGGGGCAGGCAAGAGACCCAGTACTTC. Amino acids: CASSSGGRQETQYF.

The chain has TRBV6-6 and TRBJ2-3, with TRBD1 as a possible D gene (5 bases). The CDR3 has 15 residues. The germline V gene encodes CDR1 MNHNY and CDR2 SVGAGI (reference sequence). Trimming shortened V by 2 bases and J by 0 bases, and 9 bases separated the two germline ends. The CDR3 spells CASSYRGPSTDTQYF. The CDR3 region has the DNA TGTGCCAGCAGTTACAGGGGCCCAAGCACAGATACGCAGTATTTT.

J is TRBJ2-7 and V is TRBV10-2; 7 nucleotides align to TRBD1. Germline loops: CDR1 WSHSY, CDR2 SAAADI. The CDR3 contains 15 residues. V lost 4 bases, J lost 2 bases, and 8 bases stayed unmatched. CDR3: CASSGTGRPTYEQYF. The CDR3, as DNA: TGCGCCAGCAGTGGGACAGGAAGACCTACCTACGAGCAGTACTTC.

The rearrangement uses TRBV7-2 and TRBJ1-1; no definite D call. Between the trimmed V and J ends, which lost 1 base and 5 bases, there was a span of 8 bases. The germline V gene has CDR1 SGHTA and CDR2 FQGNSA. The CDR3 runs to 13 residues. CDR3 region: CASSLVYRTEAFF. CDR3 DNA: TGTGCCAGCAGCTTAGTGTACAGAACTGAAGCTTTCTTT.

This clone came up a few times. The gene calls are TRBV14 and TRBJ1-1; D might be TRBD1 (6 bases). CDR3 length: 15 amino acids. Germline V gene data show CDR1 as SGHDN and CDR2 as FVKESK. Trimming removed 1 base from V and 4 bases from J, with 13 bases in between. CDR3 DNA: TGTGCCAGCAGCCAAGTTCCAGGGGCGGCCACTGAAGCTTTCTTT. This gives the protein CASSQVPGAATEAFF.

The J gene is TRBJ1-5, the V gene TRBV19; D unresolved. Germline CDR1 reads LNHDA; CDR2 reads SQIVND (reference sequence). With 5 bases removed from V and 3 bases from J, the gap between germline ends came to 20 bases. The CDR3 runs 17 residues. This CDR3 reads CASSSSPVAPVNQPQHF. DNA of the CDR3: TGTGCCAGTAGTTCCTCCCCGGTCGCCCCCGTCAATCAGCCCCAGCATTTT.

CDR3 region: CASGGTGIFYEQYF. CDR3 nucleotide sequence: TGTGCTAGTGGTGGGACAGGGATATTCTACGAGCAGTACTTC. This rearrangement joins TRBV12-5 to TRBJ2-7, with 9 bases lining up with TRBD1. Germline CDR1 LGHNT, CDR2 FRNRAP. The CDR3 covers 14 residues. Trimming took 5 bases from V and 3 from J; bases not matched to a gene: 5.

The gene calls are TRBV6-5 and TRBJ1-4; 7 bases align to TRBD1. CDR3 length: 15 amino acids. Germline CDR1 MNHEY, CDR2 SVGAGI. The V segment lost 3 bases and the J segment 3 bases; nucleotides outside the gene matches: 4. The CDR3 loop reads CASSYYGTANEKLFF. The CDR3 DNA reads as TGTGCCAGCAGTTATTACGGGACAGCTAATGAAAAACTGTTTTTT.

The chain couples TRBV7-3 to TRBJ1-2; TRBD1 agrees at 8 bases. The CDR3 loop spans 14 amino acids. V dropped 5 bases and J dropped 5; count of bases not matched to a gene: 7. Germline V CDR1 and CDR2: SGHTA, FQGTGA. The CDR3 bases are TGTGCCAGCAGCCCAGATACAGGGGGATATGGCTACACCTTC. Translated: CASSPDTGGYGYTF.

V is TRBV6-5 and J is TRBJ2-7; tentatively, D is TRBD2 (5 bases). This CDR3 has 14 amino acids. The V gene lost 2 bases and the J gene lost 3 bases, with 11 bases spanning the gap. CDR1 MNHEY and CDR2 SVGAGI come from the germline V gene. The CDR3 DNA follows: TGTGCCAGCAGTTACGGTGGGAGCGGCTACGAGCAGTACTTC. Translation gives CASSYGGSGYEQYF.

The chain couples TRBV4-3 to TRBJ2-6, with 10 bases matching TRBD1. V lost 1 base and J lost 3; bases outside the gene matches: 3. The CDR3 consists of 17 residues. Germline CDR1 and CDR2: LGHNA and YSLEER. The DNA for the CDR3 is TGCGCCAGCAGCCAAGGGACAGGGGGAAGTGGGGCCAACGTCCTGACTTTC. Residues: CASSQGTGGSGANVLTF.

The rearrangement uses TRBV30 and TRBJ2-5, with 8 nucleotides matching TRBD1. The J call may be faulty, since TRBJ2-7 better matches the DNA end. CDR3 size: 14 residues. In germline, CDR1 is GTSNPN, CDR2 SVGIG (reference sequence). This CDR3 is CAWSTGGGKREQYF. The CDR3 coding sequence is TGTGCCTGGAGTACAGGGGGAGGCAAACGCGAGCAGTACTTC.

The V call is TRBV20-1, the J call TRBJ1-1; maybe TRBD1 (6 bases). The germline V gene encodes CDR1 DFQATT and CDR2 SNEGSKA (reference sequence). The CDR3 is 11 residues long. The CDR3 here is CSVYRETEAFF. The CDR3 bases are TGCAGCGTATACAGGGAGACTGAAGCTTTCTTT.

This clone was seen a few times. This chain joins TRBV6-1 and TRBJ1-6, with TRBD1 identical over 9 bases. V lost 6 bases and J lost 4; bases outside the gene matches: 4. The CDR3 is made up of 15 amino acids. Germline V gives CDR1 MNHNS, CDR2 SASEGT. DNA of the CDR3: TGTGCCAGCAGCACCGGGACAGGGTATAATTCACCCCTCCACTTT. Translating gives CASSTGTGYNSPLHF.

CDR3 DNA: TGTGCCAGTAGTATCGGGGACAGGGACGGAAAACTGTTTTTT. Translation: CASSIGDRDGKLFF. The chain links TRBV19 to TRBJ1-4; 9 bases are a match to TRBD1. This CDR3 is 14 amino acids long. Germline-derived CDR1 and CDR2 are LNHDA and SQIVND (reference sequence). The trim removed 3 bases at V and 10 bases at J, leaving 6 bases unmatched. The complete variable domain, with remaining parts taken from reference TRBV19 and TRBJ1-4, reads DGGITQSPKYLFRKEGQNVTLSCEQNLNHDAMYWYRQDPGQGLRLIYYSQIVNDFQKGDIAEGYSVSREKKESFPLTVTSAQKNPTAFYLCASSIGDRDGKLFFGSGTQLSVL.

This chain joins TRBV28 and TRBJ1-6; D remains ambiguous. Germline V lookup: CDR1 MDHEN, CDR2 SYDVKM. This CDR3 has 15 amino acids. V dropped 5 bases and J dropped 2 bases, with 10 bases sitting between them. The CDR3: CASSPGEPYNSPLHF. The DNA for the CDR3 is TGTGCCAGCAGTCCCGGGGAACCCTATAATTCACCCCTCCACTTT.

Details on this clone: This sample also contains other DNA sequences that code for the same CDR3. The V and J genes are TRBV19 and TRBJ1-1; D is perhaps TRBD1 (6 bases). CDR3 length: 13 amino acids. Deletions cut 3 bases from V and 2 bases from J, with 7 bases between. From germline, CDR1 is LNHDA and CDR2 SQIVND (reference sequence). As DNA, the CDR3 is TGTGCCAGTAGTATCAGGGGTAACACTGAAGCTTTCTTT. Amino acids: CASSIRGNTEAFF.

This chain connects TRBV7-3 to TRBJ1-6; 7 nucleotides line up with TRBD1. V lost 4 bases and J lost 8; bases outside the gene matches: 11. The CDR3 loop spans 16 amino acids. CDR1 SGHTA and CDR2 FQGTGA come from the germline V gene. The CDR3 reads CASSSTGQEVDSPLHF. DNA for the CDR3: TGTGCCAGCAGCTCGACCGGACAGGAGGTTGATTCACCCCTCCACTTT.

This clone occurred once. V gene TRBV4-1 combines with J gene TRBJ2-1, with 9 nucleotides matching TRBD2. Trimming removed 0 bases from V and 0 bases from J; junction bases left unmatched: 9. The CDR3 is 19 residues long. Germline V CDR1 and CDR2: MGHRA, YSYEKL. The CDR3 loop reads CASSQDRRLAGSSYNEQFF. The CDR3 DNA follows: TGCGCCAGCAGCCAAGATCGGAGGCTAGCGGGGAGCTCCTACAATGAGCAGTTCTTC.

The chain has TRBV4-3 and TRBJ2-7; D is possibly TRBD2 (5 bases). The CDR3 length is 14 residues. V was pared by 0 bases and J by 6 bases, with 12 bases between. Germline CDR1 is LGHNA and CDR2 is YSLEER. The CDR3 DNA reads as TGCGCCAGCAGCCAAGAGGAACTAGGTCGCGAGCAGTACTTC. It specifies CASSQEELGREQYF.

The CDR3 reads CAWSAPNLPRDRGPDTQYF. In DNA form, the CDR3 reads TGTGCCTGGAGTGCCCCCAACCTCCCCCGGGACAGGGGCCCAGATACGCAGTATTTT. The chain employs TRBV30 and TRBJ2-3; 10 nucleotides line up with TRBD1. Germline lookup yields CDR1 GTSNPN and CDR2 SVGIG (reference sequence). The V and J ends lost 1 base and 4 bases, in that order; junction bases with no gene match: 17. This CDR3 has 19 amino acids. Full variable domain (outside the CDR3, taken from reference TRBV30 and TRBJ2-3): SQTIHQWPATLVQPVGSPLSLECTVEGTSNPNLYWYRQAAGRGLQLLFYSVGIGQISSEVPQNLSASRPQDRQFILSSKKLLLSDSGFYLCAWSAPNLPRDRGPDTQYFGPGTRLTVL.

V is TRBV29-1 and J is TRBJ1-6, with unresolved D. Germline values: CDR1 SQVTM, CDR2 ANQGSEA. CDR3 length: 15 amino acids. V was trimmed by 5 bases and J by 0 bases, leaving 11 bases between them. The CDR3 loop reads CSVTAGSSYNSPLHF. CDR3 DNA: TGCAGCGTTACAGCGGGCAGCTCCTATAATTCACCCCTCCACTTT.

This chain uses TRBV2 with TRBJ2-5; TRBD2 agrees at 9 bases. CDR1 SNHLY and CDR2 FYNNEI come from the germline V gene. This CDR3 contains 13 residues. V was pared by 10 bases and J by 5 bases, with 8 bases of the junction left unmatched. CDR3 nucleotide sequence: TGTGCCACCCGGGCGGGGGGGCTTGAGACCCAGTACTTC. Protein: CATRAGGLETQYF.

This chain uses TRBV5-4 with TRBJ2-5; 9 nucleotides match TRBD2. The J call may not be correct, given that the DNA end is closer to TRBJ2-7. CDR1 is SGHNT and CDR2 is YYREEE in the germline V gene (reference sequence). This CDR3 comprises 17 residues. CDR3 coding DNA: TGTGCCAGCAGCTCCGGACTAGCGACGGATGGTATCTACGAGCAGTACTTC. Amino acid sequence: CASSSGLATDGIYEQYF.

This rearrangement joins TRBV5-5 to TRBJ1-2; TRBD1 agrees at 7 bases. CDR1 is SGHKS and CDR2 is YYEKEE in the germline V gene (reference sequence). The CDR3 consists of 15 residues. The junction had 8 bases not matched to a gene; V was cut back by 0 bases and J by 6 bases. DNA for the CDR3: TGTGCCAGCAGCTTGGTAGGGGGCGACCTCGATGGCTACACCTTC. It codes for CASSLVGGDLDGYTF.